The entry below gives a single T cell receptor beta chain sequence along with its context. V gave up 10 bases and J gave up 6 bases, with 18 bases separating them. The CDR3 runs to 13 residues. The entry originates in a study of blood T cell repertoires in COVID-19. Study in general: Samples taken during acute and convalescent COVID-19 were collected in the United States, Italy and Spain.

Original analysis: How many nucleated cells were present was estimated from reference gene primer amplification. Clones were sequenced by immunoSEQ multiplex PCR, and TCRdb holds only the in-frame ones, with some missing. V and J calls and clone size come straight from that table; D and trimming were deduced from the DNA. The table includes 300,000 to 450,000 clones, 88% detected once. Donors were grouped by their self-reported clinical history. Resolution of symptoms, clearance, or two negative PCRs was present in recovered Cohort 3 donors. The sequence was collected from a woman aged 18-29 years who had recovered from COVID-19. Sequencing input: PBMCs or T cells enriched from blood (not recorded which). The chain combines TRBV23-1 with TRBJ1-2, with D uncertain. TRBV23-1 is recorded as an ORF, its role being uncertain. CDR3 DNA sequence: TGCGCCACCATAAGGGAGGGATCGAATGGCTACACCTTC. It encodes CATIREGSNGYTF.